This TCR beta chain was sequenced in a study of vaccination effects on CD4 cells after COVID-19. Study details: Two doses of BNT162b2 or mRNA-1273 vaccine were administered to participants. Notes on the study in general: Only a few convalescent patients and no early post-infection timepoints featured in the study.

A remark on this clone: Its antigen is currently unknown.

Germline CDR1 and CDR2: MNHNS and SASEGT. With 2 bases removed from V and 0 bases from J, the gap between germline ends came to 8 bases. The CDR3 is 15 residues long. Ahead of sequencing, the ViraFEST assay grew antigen-specific CD4+ T cells using viral peptide pools. It was after nine to ten days of culture that CD4+ T cells were isolated. People in the vaccine group had not been infected with SARS-CoV-2 before, and their nucleocapsid antibodies were negative. Wells of 1.5 million to 2 million PBMC each were grown with 8.5 to 10 IU/ml IL-2 and 9.5 to 10 ug/ml peptides. Data came from immunoSEQ multiplex PCR; TCRdb stores just in-frame clones and leaves some out. The sample has some 70,000 clones; 80% are singletons.

Sequenced material: CD4+ T cells from PBMCs cultured with SARS-CoV-2 spike peptides, taken before COVID-19 vaccination. The origin of this receptor is a human donor who received a COVID-19 vaccine. The V call is TRBV6-1, the J call TRBJ1-5, with no clear D. The CDR3 protein is CASSELRNSNQPQHF. CDR3 DNA sequence: TGTGCCAGCAGTGAATTGAGGAATAGCAATCAGCCCCAGCATTTT.